A single T cell receptor (beta chain) is shown here with its context. The CDR3 contains 15 residues. Germline CDR1 is KGHSY and CDR2 is FQNENV. V dropped 0 bases and J dropped 3 bases, with 9 bases sitting between them. The data belong to a study of OX40 agonist ivuxolimab in advanced cancers. Generated by immunoSEQ multiplex PCR, the TCRdb table keeps only in-frame clones and is missing some. Counted here are tens of thousands of clones, under 90% occurring once; the ten biggest clones make up around 2%. This TCR was recovered from an adult with an advanced solid tumor such as melanoma, head and neck, liver or kidney cancer. V and J are TRBV16 and TRBJ1-5; D gene unclear. The sequenced sample was CD4+ or CD8+ T cells sorted from blood, obtained in a trial of the OX40 agonist ivuxolimab. The CDR3 sequence: CASSQSGQANQPQHF. CDR3 nucleotide sequence: TGTGCCAGCAGCCAATCCGGGCAGGCCAATCAGCCCCAGCATTTT. Complete variable domain (other parts from reference TRBV16 and TRBJ1-5): GEEVAQTPKHLVRGEGQKAKLYCAPIKGHSYVFWYQQVLKNEFKFLISFQNENVFDETGMPKERFSAKCLPNSPCSLEIQATKLEDSAVYFCASSQSGQANQPQHFGDGTRLSIL.